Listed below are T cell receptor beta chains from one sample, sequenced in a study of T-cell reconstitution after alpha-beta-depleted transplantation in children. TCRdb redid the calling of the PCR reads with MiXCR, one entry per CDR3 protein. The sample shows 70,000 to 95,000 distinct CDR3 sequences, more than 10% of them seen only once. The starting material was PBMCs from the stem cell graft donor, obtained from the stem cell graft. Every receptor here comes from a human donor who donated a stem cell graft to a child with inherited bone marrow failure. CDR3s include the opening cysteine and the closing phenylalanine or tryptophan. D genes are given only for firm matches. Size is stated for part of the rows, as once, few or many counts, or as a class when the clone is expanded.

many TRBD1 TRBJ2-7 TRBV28 TGTGCCAGCAGTTTAAGAGGGGGCGGCAGGGGCGGGCACGAGCAGTACTTC CASSLRGGGRGGHEQYF
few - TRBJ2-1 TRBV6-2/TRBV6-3 TGTGCCAGCAGTTACTCGTCCCAGCCCTTAGGGCAGTTCTTC CASSYSSQPLGQFF
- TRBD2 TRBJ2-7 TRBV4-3 TGCGCCAGCAGCCACGCGACTAGCGGGACCTACGAGCAGTACTTC CASSHATSGTYEQYF
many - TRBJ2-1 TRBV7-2 TGTGCCAGCAGCTTAGCCGGATCCTTCGATGAGCAGTTCTTC CASSLAGSFDEQFF
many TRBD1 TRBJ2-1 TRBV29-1 TGCAGCGTCGGACAGGGGGCCTACAATGAGCAGTTCTTC CSVGQGAYNEQFF
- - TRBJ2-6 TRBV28 TGTGCCAGCAGTTTATATGGGGCCAACGTCCTGACTTTC CASSLYGANVLTF
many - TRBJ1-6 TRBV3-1 TGTGCCAGCAGCCAGCCTGGAGGTTCACCCCTCCACTTT CASSQPGGSPLHF
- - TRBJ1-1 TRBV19 TGTGCCAGTGCTGTTGGTTTCTTGAACACTGAAGCTTTCTTT CASAVGFLNTEAFF
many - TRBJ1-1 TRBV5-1 TGCGCCAGCAGCCGCGGGGCAGGGAACACTGAAGCTTTCTTT CASSRGAGNTEAFF
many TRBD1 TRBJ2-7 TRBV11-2 TGTGCCAGCAGCTCCGGGACAGGGGGCCAGCAGTACTTC CASSSGTGGQQYF
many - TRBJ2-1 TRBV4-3 TGCGCCAGCAGCCAAGACAGCAGGGTGGACGTCGATGAGCAGTTCTTC CASSQDSRVDVDEQFF
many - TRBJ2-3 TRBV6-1 TGTGCCAGCAGCCGATGGAACAGTAAGACAGATACGCAGTATTTT CASSRWNSKTDTQYF
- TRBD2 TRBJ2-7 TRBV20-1 TGCAGTGCTCCCGGACTAGTTCTCGAGCAGTACTTC CSAPGLVLEQYF
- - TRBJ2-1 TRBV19 TGTGCCAGTAGTCCTCAGGGGAGGAAGTACAATGAGCAGTTCTTC CASSPQGRKYNEQFF
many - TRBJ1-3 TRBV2 TGTGCCAGCAGCCCACCGGCAGGGGCTGGAAACACCATATATTTT CASSPPAGAGNTIYF
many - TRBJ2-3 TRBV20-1 TGCAGTGCTAGAGATAGGCAGTTCACAGATACGCAGTATTTT CSARDRQFTDTQYF
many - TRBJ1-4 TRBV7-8 TGTGCCAGCAGCGACTCGCTTGAAAAACTGTTTTTT CASSDSLEKLFF
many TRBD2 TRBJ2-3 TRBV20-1 TGCAGTGCCCCTCCAGGCGGGAGTTATGCAGATACGCAGTATTTT CSAPPGGSYADTQYF
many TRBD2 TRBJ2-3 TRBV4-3 TGCGCCAGCAGCCAAGACTTTAGACTAGCGGTCACAGATACGCAGTATTTT CASSQDFRLAVTDTQYF
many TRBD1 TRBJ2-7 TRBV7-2 TGTGCCAGCAGCTTAGATGCTTACAGGGGCGACGAGCAGTACTTC CASSLDAYRGDEQYF